This paragraph reports one T cell receptor (beta chain). This sample is part of a study of blood T cell repertoires in COVID-19. About the study: Sample material is recorded as cDNA or gDNA derived from T cells, B-cell-depleted T cells, or PBMCs.

Those enrolled in Seattle joined during active infection and were followed longitudinally afterward. Some clones are missing from TCRdb's copy, which holds only in-frame ones; the method was immunoSEQ multiplex PCR. Of 80,000 to 100,000 clones in the sample, around 88% were seen once. The V end lost 10 bases, the J end lost 1 base, and 11 bases lay between the germline ends. This CDR3 has 12 amino acids. The germline V gene encodes CDR1 MDHEN and CDR2 SYDVKM. J is TRBJ2-7 and V is TRBV28; perhaps TRBD1 as D (6 bases). The sequenced sample consisted of peripheral blood. The source is a man aged 50 or older with COVID-19, enrolled during active disease. The CDR3 coding sequence is TGTGCCATTGGACAGCAATCCTACGAGCAGTACTTC. Amino acids: CAIGQQSYEQYF.